Listed below are T cell receptor beta chains from one sample, sequenced in a study of regulatory T cells in long-lasting Graves disease. A single record per CDR3 protein comes from TCRdb applying MiXCR to the multiplex PCR reads. The sample lists 350,000 to 500,000 distinct CDR3 sequences; under 25% were seen once. The sequences come from peripheral blood mononuclear cells (PBMCs), collected when the disease was refractory, from a patient treated with antithyroid drugs. The receptor source for this set is a female donor with Graves disease. Each CDR3 is given with its conserved first and last residue. A D gene is named only where the DNA matches it firmly. The size field is filled for only some rows; it gives once, few, many or a size class.

many,NA,TRBV12-3/TRBV12-4,TRBJ2-2,TGTGCCAGCAGGACGGGACAGAACACCGGGGAGCTGTTTTTT,CASRTGQNTGELFF
NA,NA,TRBV28,TRBJ1-1,TGTGCCAGCAGCCTACGTCCCGCTGAAGCTTTCTTT,CASSLRPAEAFF
NA,TRBD2,TRBV15,TRBJ2-7,TGTGCCACCAGCAGAACCACTGGACTAGCGGGAGCATTTGAGCAGTACTTC,CATSRTTGLAGAFEQYF
NA,NA,TRBV29-1,TRBJ1-5,TGCAGTCGACCCCCCGGGGCTGGTCAGCCCCAGCATTTT,CSRPPGAGQPQHF
NA,TRBD1,TRBV12-3/TRBV12-4,TRBJ1-1,TGTGCCAGCAGACAAACAGGGGGCGTAAGAACTGAAGCTTTCTTT,CASRQTGGVRTEAFF
few,TRBD2,TRBV2,TRBJ2-1,TGTGCCAGCAGAACCGGACTAGCCCCTAGGAATGAGCAGTTCTTC,CASRTGLAPRNEQFF
NA,NA,TRBV29-1,TRBJ1-2,TGCAGCGTTGAAGGATGGACAAGGGGTGGCTACACCTTC,CSVEGWTRGGYTF
few,TRBD1,TRBV6-1,TRBJ2-1,TGTGCCAGCAGCACCGGGACAGGGGTAGCATATGAGCAGTTCTTC,CASSTGTGVAYEQFF
many,NA,TRBV12-3/TRBV12-4,TRBJ2-7,TGTGCCAGCAGCCCACTAGCCTACTCCTACGAGCAGTACTTC,CASSPLAYSYEQYF
few,TRBD2,TRBV28,TRBJ2-2,TGTGCCAGCAGTTTTCCTAGCGGGAGATTAGACGGGGAGCTGTTTTTT,CASSFPSGRLDGELFF
many,TRBD1,TRBV10-3,TRBJ1-2,TGTGCCATCACCCAGGACAGGAGTAGCTATGGCTACACCTTC,CAITQDRSSYGYTF
many,TRBD1,TRBV28,TRBJ2-7,TGTGCCACCACGGGACAGGGTACCTACGAGCAGTACTTC,CATTGQGTYEQYF
many,TRBD2,TRBV20-1,TRBJ2-5,TGCAGTGCTAGACCGGGACTAGCGGGTGAAAAAGAGACCCAGTACTTC,CSARPGLAGEKETQYF
NA,NA,TRBV7-9,TRBJ2-7,TGTGCCAGCAGCACGGACAGTGCCGACTACGAGCAGTACTTC,CASSTDSADYEQYF
NA,NA,TRBV19,TRBJ2-2,TGTGCCAGTAGTACGCTTGGGCTTTACACCGGGGAGCTGTTTTTT,CASSTLGLYTGELFF
NA,NA,TRBV6-5,TRBJ2-7,TGTGCCAGCAGTTACGGAGGACGTGCATTGTGGTACTTC,CASSYGGRALWYF
many,TRBD2,TRBV20-1,TRBJ2-5,TGCAGTGCTAGACACCCGGGACTAGCCCAAGAGACCCAGTACTTC,CSARHPGLAQETQYF
many,TRBD1,TRBV12-3/TRBV12-4,TRBJ2-2,TGTGCCACCGTACAGGGGCCCGCCGGGGAGCTGTTTTTT,CATVQGPAGELFF
many,TRBD1,TRBV2,TRBJ1-2,TGTGCCAGCAGTGAAGCGGGACAGGGGAACTATGGCTACACCTTC,CASSEAGQGNYGYTF
NA,NA,TRBV11-3,TRBJ2-2,TGTGCCAGCAGCGAGGGCCTCGGGGAGCTGTTTTTT,CASSEGLGELFF
few,TRBD2,TRBV6-5,TRBJ2-7,TGTGCCAGCAGTTTCGGGGTACCTGGTGAGGGACTAGCGGGAGATCTCCACGAGCAGTACTTC,CASSFGVPGEGLAGDLHEQYF
few,NA,TRBV5-1,TRBJ1-4,TGCGCCAGCAGCTTGAGTCGGGCGGAAAGCGAAAAACTGTTTTTT,CASSLSRAESEKLFF
NA,TRBD1,TRBV19,TRBJ1-6,TGTGCCAGTAGTGTGTCGACAGGGGAAAATTCACCCCTCCACTTT,CASSVSTGENSPLHF
few,NA,TRBV6-1,TRBJ1-1,TGTGCCAGCGGGCGGACGGAGAACACTGAAGCTTTCTTT,CASGRTENTEAFF
NA,TRBD1,TRBV20-1,TRBJ2-4,TGCAGTGATAGAACGGGACAGGGGGCTGGAGCCAAAAACATTCAGTACTTC,CSDRTGQGAGAKNIQYF
many,TRBD2,TRBV28,TRBJ2-7,TGTGCCAGCAGTTTATTTAGCGGGAGTTCCTACGAGCAGTACTTC,CASSLFSGSSYEQYF
NA,NA,TRBV20-1,TRBJ1-3,TGCAGTGCTAGAGATAGTAATTCCGGGCAGAGAAACACCATATATTTT,CSARDSNSGQRNTIYF
once,NA,TRBV5-8,TRBJ2-1,TGTGCCAGCAGCTTGCAGGGGGGCCGAAAGCAGTTCTTC,CASSLQGGRKQFF
many,NA,TRBV12-3/TRBV12-4,TRBJ1-5,TGTGCCAGCAGTTTAAGGGGGATTCAGCCCCAGCATTTT,CASSLRGIQPQHF
many,NA,TRBV12-3/TRBV12-4,TRBJ2-7,TGTGCCAGCAGTTTTCAGGAGAACTACGAGCAGTACTTC,CASSFQENYEQYF
NA,TRBD1,TRBV12-3/TRBV12-4,TRBJ2-2,TGTGCCAGCAGGGGGGGAGGGACAGGGGGGACCGGGGAGCTGTTTTTT,CASRGGGTGGTGELFF
NA,NA,TRBV3-1,TRBJ2-7,TGTGCCAGCAGAGGGTCAGGGAGGAATGAGCAGTACTTC,CASRGSGRNEQYF
NA,NA,TRBV27,TRBJ2-7,TGTGCCAGCAGTTATGGCCAGGAACGGTACGAGCAGTACTTC,CASSYGQERYEQYF
many,TRBD1,TRBV20-1,TRBJ1-2,TGCAGTGCTAGAGAAGAGACAGGGATAGATGGCTACACCTTC,CSAREETGIDGYTF
NA,TRBD2,TRBV28,TRBJ2-5,TGTGCCAGCAGCCCGGGACTAGCGGGAAGGTACCAAGAGACCCAGTACTTC,CASSPGLAGRYQETQYF
few,NA,TRBV19,TRBJ2-7,TGTGCCAGTAGTGCCATCTACAGGGTAGGGGAGCAGTACTTC,CASSAIYRVGEQYF
many,TRBD2,TRBV20-1,TRBJ2-5,TGCAGTGCTAGACCCCAACTAGCGGGGACCGGCGAGACCCAGTACTTC,CSARPQLAGTGETQYF
NA,TRBD1,TRBV10-3,TRBJ2-1,TGTGCCATCAGTGAGCTTGGGACAGGGGGCGTACGGGATGAGCAGTTCTTC,CAISELGTGGVRDEQFF
few,NA,TRBV29-1,TRBJ2-7,TGCAGCGTTGAGAAGCGGAGTGGGTCCTACGAGCAGTACTTC,CSVEKRSGSYEQYF
NA,NA,TRBV29-1,TRBJ2-7,TGCAGCGTTGAGCTCGATTCCTACGAGCAGTACTTC,CSVELDSYEQYF
few,NA,TRBV18,TRBJ2-7,TGTGCCAGCTCGGACACGAGATCCAGCTCCTACGAGCAGTACTTC,CASSDTRSSSYEQYF
few,TRBD2,TRBV29-1,TRBJ2-5,TGCAGCGTTGTGGGTAGCGGGAGTGAGACCCAGTACTTC,CSVVGSGSETQYF
NA,NA,TRBV28,TRBJ2-7,TGTGCCAGCAGTTTGGTCGGGAACTCCTACGAGCAGTACTTC,CASSLVGNSYEQYF
few,TRBD1,TRBV28,TRBJ2-5,TGTGCCAGCAGTTTCAGGACAGGGGGGACCGAAGAGACCCAGTACTTC,CASSFRTGGTEETQYF
many,NA,TRBV2,TRBJ1-6,TGTGCCAGCAGTTCCGCGAATGCCGGGCATGGTGGTTCACCCCTCCACTTT,CASSSANAGHGGSPLHF
NA,NA,TRBV9,TRBJ2-5,TGTGCCAGCAGCGTAGGCGACGCCCAAGAGACCCAGTACTTC,CASSVGDAQETQYF
many,TRBD1,TRBV5-6,TRBJ2-4,TGTGCCAGCAGCTTATCGCCGGGACAGGGGGACTCCTTC,CASSLSPGQGDSF
NA,NA,TRBV25-1,TRBJ2-2,TGTGCCAGCAGTGACCCCGGGACTGCGAACACCGGGGAGCTGTTTTTT,CASSDPGTANTGELFF
NA,NA,TRBV20-1,TRBJ2-5,TGCAGTGCTCAGGGGCTAGCGCCTCAAGAGACCCAGTACTTC,CSAQGLAPQETQYF
many,TRBD1,TRBV5-6,TRBJ1-2,TGTGCCAGCAGCTGGGGACAGGGTGACGGCTACACCTTC,CASSWGQGDGYTF
NA,TRBD2,TRBV10-3,TRBJ2-2,TGTGCCACCATCGGACTAGCGGGAGGACCCGGGGAGCTGTTTTTT,CATIGLAGGPGELFF
NA,TRBD2,TRBV11-2,TRBJ2-4,TGTGCCAGCAGCTTAACTAGCGGGAGGGCAAGAAACATTCAGTACTTC,CASSLTSGRARNIQYF
NA,TRBD2,TRBV30,TRBJ2-1,TGTGCCTGGAGTCGAGGACTAGCGGGCTACAATGAGCAGTTCTTC,CAWSRGLAGYNEQFF
many,NA,TRBV2,TRBJ1-1,TGTGCCAGCAGTGAAGCGGGGACACTGAACACTGAAGCTTTCTTT,CASSEAGTLNTEAFF
NA,NA,TRBV2,TRBJ1-2,TGTGCCAGCAGTGAAGAGGGAGGGGCGTACTATGGCTACACCTTC,CASSEEGGAYYGYTF
once,NA,TRBV4-1,TRBJ1-1,TGCGCCAGCAGCCATGCGGAGGGTGCTCTGAACACTGAAGCTTTCTTT,CASSHAEGALNTEAFF
many,TRBD1,TRBV28,TRBJ2-7,TGTGCCAGCAGCGCGTCGAACGGGACAGACGCCTACGAGCAGTACTTC,CASSASNGTDAYEQYF
few,TRBD1,TRBV7-3,TRBJ2-2,TGTGCCAGCAGCCCTCGGACAGGTGTACGTGCCGGGGAGCTGTTTTTT,CASSPRTGVRAGELFF
few,TRBD2,TRBV20-1,TRBJ2-1,TGCAGTGCTATGGGGCTAGCGGGAGCCGTCGTGAACAATGAGCAGTTCTTC,CSAMGLAGAVVNNEQFF